This is a list of T cell receptor beta chains from one sample in a study of shared clonotypes between healthy human individuals. Sequencing used immunoSEQ multiplex PCR; TCRdb keeps in-frame clones, though not all of them. The sample shows about a million clones, about 80% of them seen only once. Material: memory CD4+ T cells sorted from blood. These receptor sequences come from a young man in good health. CDR3s include the opening cysteine and the closing phenylalanine or tryptophan. The D gene is left open where the match is weak. Where a row states a size, it is once, few, many or the class of an expanded clone; other rows omit it.

D: -; size: -; J: TRBJ1-1; V: TRBV18; DNA: TGTGCCAGCTCACCTATGAACACTGAAGCTTTCTTT; CDR3: CASSPMNTEAFF
D: -; size: -; J: TRBJ2-3; V: TRBV2; DNA: TGTGCCAGCAGTGAAAAGGCTAGCAGCACAGATACGCAGTATTTT; CDR3: CASSEKASSTDTQYF
D: TRBD2; size: -; J: TRBJ2-1; V: TRBV28; DNA: TGTGCCAGCAGTCTAGCGGGGAGGCAGTTCTTC; CDR3: CASSLAGRQFF
D: -; size: -; J: TRBJ1-1; V: TRBV27; DNA: TGTGCCAGCAGCGACGGGGGCCACACTGAAGCTTTCTTT; CDR3: CASSDGGHTEAFF
D: TRBD1; size: few; J: TRBJ2-7; V: TRBV30; DNA: TGTGCCTGGGGCCGGGACAGGGGATACGAGCAGTACTTC; CDR3: CAWGRDRGYEQYF
D: -; size: -; J: TRBJ2-1; V: TRBV6-6; DNA: TGTGCCAGCAGAAAGGACCGGGATGCCTACAATGAGCAGTTCTTC; CDR3: CASRKDRDAYNEQFF
D: TRBD1; size: -; J: TRBJ1-2; V: TRBV4-1; DNA: TGCGCCAGCAGCCAAGATGGGGGACAGGGACCTACCTATGGCTACACCTTC; CDR3: CASSQDGGQGPTYGYTF
D: -; size: -; J: TRBJ2-2; V: TRBV18; DNA: TGTGCCAGCTCACCACCCGTGACCGGGGAGCTGTTTTTT; CDR3: CASSPPVTGELFF
D: -; size: once; J: TRBJ2-6; V: TRBV11-2; DNA: TGTGCCAGCAGCTTGGGGGGTTGGAGGTCCGGGGCCAACGTCCTGACTTTC; CDR3: CASSLGGWRSGANVLTF
D: TRBD1; size: -; J: TRBJ1-2; V: TRBV5-1; DNA: TGCGCCAGCAGCGTCACAGGGGGAGGTAGCACTGGCTACACCTTC; CDR3: CASSVTGGGSTGYTF
D: -; size: -; J: TRBJ1-4; V: TRBV5-1; DNA: TGCGCCAGCAAGGCCAGGGGCATTTCATCGTCAAATGAAAAACTGTTTTTT; CDR3: CASKARGISSSNEKLFF
D: TRBD1; size: -; J: TRBJ2-1; V: TRBV9; DNA: TGTGCCAGCAGCGTACTGGACAGGGCAAGGGGTGAGCAGTTCTTC; CDR3: CASSVLDRARGEQFF
D: -; size: -; J: TRBJ2-5; V: TRBV7-2; DNA: TGTGCCAGCAGCTACGACTGGACCCAAGAGACCCAGTACTTC; CDR3: CASSYDWTQETQYF
D: -; size: -; J: TRBJ1-5; V: TRBV28; DNA: TGTGCCAGCAGTTTTCGGGACAGCAATCAGCCCCAGCATTTT; CDR3: CASSFRDSNQPQHF
D: TRBD1; size: -; J: TRBJ2-1; V: TRBV11-2; DNA: TGTGCCAGCAGCCCCCGGACAGGGAATCCGTTCACGTTCTTC; CDR3: CASSPRTGNPFTFF
D: TRBD2; size: -; J: TRBJ2-3; V: TRBV7-2; DNA: TGTGCCAGCAGTCAATTTAGCGGGAGGGTCCCCCCGGATACGCAGTATTTT; CDR3: CASSQFSGRVPPDTQYF
D: TRBD1; size: few; J: TRBJ1-6; V: TRBV19; DNA: TGTGCCAGTAGTATTTACAGGGGTAATTCACCCCTCCACTTT; CDR3: CASSIYRGNSPLHF
D: TRBD1; size: many; J: TRBJ2-2; V: TRBV7-2; DNA: TGTGCCAGCAGCACTCGGACAGGGGGCCACGGGGAGCTGTTTTTT; CDR3: CASSTRTGGHGELFF
D: -; size: -; J: TRBJ2-7; V: TRBV11-2; DNA: TGTGCCAGCAGCTTAGGGCCTGGACCAGCCTACGAGCAGTACTTC; CDR3: CASSLGPGPAYEQYF
D: -; size: -; J: TRBJ2-5; V: TRBV7-8; DNA: TGTGCCAGCAGCTTAACCGGGACGGTTTCAGAGACCCAGTACTTC; CDR3: CASSLTGTVSETQYF
D: -; size: -; J: TRBJ1-3; V: TRBV5-1; DNA: TGCGCCAGCAGTCAGAGCCCAGGGATGGGAAACACCATATATTTT; CDR3: CASSQSPGMGNTIYF
D: -; size: -; J: TRBJ2-3; V: TRBV9; DNA: TGTGCCAGCAGCGGACAGCTGGCAGATACGCAGTATTTT; CDR3: CASSGQLADTQYF